The clone carrying this T cell receptor (beta chain) was seen just once. The antigen is not known. V was pared by 6 bases and J by 2 bases, with 10 bases of the junction left unmatched. The CDR3 is 16 residues long. The germline gives CDR1 KGHSH, CDR2 LQKENI. The source of the sample is a study of shared clonotypes between healthy human individuals. Here immunoSEQ multiplex PCR was the method, and the copy in TCRdb shows in-frame clones only, minus some. The table records some 2.1 million clones, 85% to 95% of them present only once. Study-wide results and caveats: How much donors shared clonotypes was expected to be affected by sequencing depth. What naive subsets generally showed was a larger estimated richness than memory subsets showed.

The clonotype comes from a man between 18 and 29 years old in good health. The V and J genes are TRBV18 and TRBJ2-5; 9 positions match TRBD1. Sequenced material: naive CD4+ T cells sorted from blood. Subset in this sample: CD45RA+ positively selected. The DNA of the CDR3 is TGTGCCAGCTCGCATTACGGGACAGGGACACAAGAGACCCAGTACTTC. Encoded protein: CASSHYGTGTQETQYF.